Listed below are T cell receptor beta chains from one sample, sequenced in a study of blood T cell repertoires in COVID-19. Sequenced by immunoSEQ multiplex PCR; TCRdb stores in-frame clones only, minus some. The table lists about 70,000 clones, 80% of them singletons. The source material was peripheral blood. Receptors were obtained from a man in his 70s who had recovered from COVID-19. Both conserved end residues are part of each CDR3. The order of the fields is V gene, clone size, J gene, D gene, CDR3 DNA, CDR3 protein. A D gene is named only where the DNA matches it firmly. Expanded clones get a size class; other rows say once, few or many, or leave the size out.

v_gene: TRBV11-3
abundance: NA
j_gene: TRBJ2-6
d_gene: NA
CDR3nt: TGTGCCAGCAGCTTAAAGGCACCAGGGGCTGGGGCCAACGTCCTGACTTTC
CDR3aa: CASSLKAPGAGANVLTF

v_gene: TRBV20-1
abundance: NA
j_gene: TRBJ2-7
d_gene: NA
CDR3nt: TGCAGTGCTAGTTGGCTCTACGAGCAGTACTTC
CDR3aa: CSASWLYEQYF

v_gene: TRBV7-2
abundance: NA
j_gene: TRBJ2-1
d_gene: NA
CDR3nt: TGTGCCAGCAGCTTACAGCTAGGGGTCAATGAGCAGTTCTTC
CDR3aa: CASSLQLGVNEQFF

v_gene: TRBV18
abundance: NA
j_gene: TRBJ1-4
d_gene: TRBD1
CDR3nt: TGTGCCAGCTCCCTGCGCCGGGACAGTAATGAAAAACTGTTTTTT
CDR3aa: CASSLRRDSNEKLFF

v_gene: TRBV7-9
abundance: once
j_gene: TRBJ2-7
d_gene: TRBD1
CDR3nt: TGTGCCAGCAGCTCCCGGGACAGCAATACCTACGAGCAGTACTTC
CDR3aa: CASSSRDSNTYEQYF

v_gene: TRBV7-9
abundance: few
j_gene: TRBJ1-6
d_gene: NA
CDR3nt: TGTGCCAGCAGCTCACGGGGTCAGTCCTATAATTCACCCCTCCACTTT
CDR3aa: CASSSRGQSYNSPLHF

v_gene: TRBV12-5
abundance: once
j_gene: TRBJ1-2
d_gene: NA
CDR3nt: TGTGCTAGTGGTTTTGGGGCGGCCCACTATGGCTACACCTTC
CDR3aa: CASGFGAAHYGYTF

v_gene: TRBV14
abundance: NA
j_gene: TRBJ2-2
d_gene: NA
CDR3nt: TGTGCCAGCACCCCAAAGCTGAACACCGGGGAGCTGTTTTTT
CDR3aa: CASTPKLNTGELFF

v_gene: TRBV19
abundance: NA
j_gene: TRBJ1-3
d_gene: TRBD1
CDR3nt: TGTGCCAGTAGTTCAGGGGGGACAGGACAAATTGGAAACACCATATATTTT
CDR3aa: CASSSGGTGQIGNTIYF

v_gene: TRBV6-5
abundance: NA
j_gene: TRBJ1-3
d_gene: TRBD1
CDR3nt: TGTGCCAGCAGGGACAGGATTTCAGGAAGAAACACCATATATTTT
CDR3aa: CASRDRISGRNTIYF

v_gene: TRBV9
abundance: NA
j_gene: TRBJ1-1
d_gene: NA
CDR3nt: TGTGCCAGCAGCGTTGGTAACATGAACACTGAAGCTTTCTTT
CDR3aa: CASSVGNMNTEAFF

v_gene: TRBV7-9
abundance: NA
j_gene: TRBJ2-1
d_gene: NA
CDR3nt: TGTGCCACCGAGCTGAATGCGCTTTCGAGCGGAGGTGAGCAGTTCTTC
CDR3aa: CATELNALSSGGEQFF

v_gene: TRBV10-3
abundance: NA
j_gene: TRBJ2-5
d_gene: NA
CDR3nt: TGTGCCATCAGTGAGTCAGGACAGTCAGAGACCCAGTACTTC
CDR3aa: CAISESGQSETQYF

v_gene: TRBV5-1
abundance: NA
j_gene: TRBJ1-1
d_gene: NA
CDR3nt: TGCGCCAGCAGCTTGTTTCCGGGGGGCAGGGACACTGAAGCTTTCTTT
CDR3aa: CASSLFPGGRDTEAFF

v_gene: TRBV7-9
abundance: few
j_gene: TRBJ1-2
d_gene: TRBD1
CDR3nt: TGTGCCAGCAGCCGTATTAGACAGGGAGACGATGGCTACACCTTC
CDR3aa: CASSRIRQGDDGYTF

v_gene: TRBV28
abundance: NA
j_gene: TRBJ2-7
d_gene: TRBD1
CDR3nt: TGTGCCAGCAGTTTATGGTCACAGGGGGCATACGAGCAGTACTTC
CDR3aa: CASSLWSQGAYEQYF

v_gene: TRBV7-9
abundance: NA
j_gene: TRBJ1-4
d_gene: NA
CDR3nt: TGTGCCAGCAGCTTAGGTGTAGACCGAGCGAATGAAAAACTGTTTTTT
CDR3aa: CASSLGVDRANEKLFF

v_gene: TRBV14
abundance: NA
j_gene: TRBJ2-7
d_gene: TRBD2
CDR3nt: TGTGCCAGCAGCCCTGTTGGACTAGCCTACGAGCAGTACTTC
CDR3aa: CASSPVGLAYEQYF

v_gene: TRBV14
abundance: NA
j_gene: TRBJ2-5
d_gene: NA
CDR3nt: TGTGCCAGCAGCCAAAGAACACGAGGGGAGACCCAGTACTTC
CDR3aa: CASSQRTRGETQYF

v_gene: TRBV6-5
abundance: few
j_gene: TRBJ1-1
d_gene: NA
CDR3nt: TGTGCCAGCAGACCTCCTCGGGGGGCGGGCACTGAAGCTTTCTTT
CDR3aa: CASRPPRGAGTEAFF

v_gene: TRBV4-1
abundance: NA
j_gene: TRBJ1-1
d_gene: NA
CDR3nt: TGCGCCAGCAGCCCGCCAAGGTCCGGGAGGGGTATCATGAACACTGAAGCTTTCTTT
CDR3aa: CASSPPRSGRGIMNTEAFF

v_gene: TRBV14
abundance: NA
j_gene: TRBJ1-4
d_gene: NA
CDR3nt: TGTGCCAGCAGCCAAGAAATTGACAGATCTAATGAAAAACTGTTTTTT
CDR3aa: CASSQEIDRSNEKLFF

v_gene: TRBV7-2
abundance: NA
j_gene: TRBJ2-7
d_gene: TRBD2
CDR3nt: TGTGCCAGCAGCCAAGGGACTAGTAGGGACGAGCAGTACTTC
CDR3aa: CASSQGTSRDEQYF

v_gene: TRBV29-1
abundance: NA
j_gene: TRBJ2-5
d_gene: NA
CDR3nt: TGCAGCGTTGATCTAGAGACCCAGTACTTC
CDR3aa: CSVDLETQYF

v_gene: TRBV5-6
abundance: few
j_gene: TRBJ2-7
d_gene: TRBD2
CDR3nt: TGTGCCAGCAGCCGCAAGAGCGGGAGGCCTCACCACGTCCCGTACTTC
CDR3aa: CASSRKSGRPHHVPYF

v_gene: TRBV3-1/TRBV3-2
abundance: NA
j_gene: TRBJ1-6
d_gene: NA
CDR3nt: TGTGCCAGCAGCCAAGAGTGGGACTGGGGGAGGGAGAGTTATTCACCCCTCCACTTT
CDR3aa: CASSQEWDWGRESYSPLHF

v_gene: TRBV3-1/TRBV3-2
abundance: NA
j_gene: TRBJ1-3
d_gene: TRBD1
CDR3nt: TGTGCCAGCAGCCAAGATGGAGGGGGCAGAAGAAACACCATATATTTT
CDR3aa: CASSQDGGGRRNTIYF

v_gene: TRBV6-4
abundance: NA
j_gene: TRBJ2-7
d_gene: TRBD1
CDR3nt: TGTGCCAGCAGTGACTATGGACAGGATAAGTACGAGCAGTACTTC
CDR3aa: CASSDYGQDKYEQYF

v_gene: TRBV7-8
abundance: NA
j_gene: TRBJ2-1
d_gene: TRBD2
CDR3nt: TGTGCCAGCAGTTCCCTAAGACTAGCGGGAGGCAATGAGCAGTTCTTC
CDR3aa: CASSSLRLAGGNEQFF

v_gene: TRBV28
abundance: NA
j_gene: TRBJ2-2
d_gene: NA
CDR3nt: TGTGCCAGCAGTCTCCAACCAGAAGGGGAAAGCGGGGAGCTGTTTTTT
CDR3aa: CASSLQPEGESGELFF

v_gene: TRBV21-1
abundance: few
j_gene: TRBJ1-1
d_gene: NA
CDR3nt: TGTGCCAGCAGCAAACCCAGGTGGAGGCCAAACACTGAAGCTTTCTTT
CDR3aa: CASSKPRWRPNTEAFF

v_gene: TRBV30
abundance: once
j_gene: TRBJ1-5
d_gene: TRBD1
CDR3nt: TGTGCCTGGAGCGACAGGGCCCGCCAGCCCCAGCATTTT
CDR3aa: CAWSDRARQPQHF

v_gene: TRBV7-9
abundance: NA
j_gene: TRBJ2-5
d_gene: NA
CDR3nt: TGTGCCAGCAGCCCTGGTGGGCCAGGACGGGGAGAGACCCAGTACTTC
CDR3aa: CASSPGGPGRGETQYF

v_gene: TRBV11-1
abundance: NA
j_gene: TRBJ1-1
d_gene: TRBD1
CDR3nt: TGTGCCAGCAGCTCGCTGGGACAGGGCCTGAAAGCTTTCTTT
CDR3aa: CASSSLGQGLKAFF

v_gene: TRBV6-2/TRBV6-3
abundance: NA
j_gene: TRBJ2-7
d_gene: NA
CDR3nt: TGTGCCAGCAGTCGTTCCCACTCCGAGCAGTACTTC
CDR3aa: CASSRSHSEQYF

v_gene: TRBV24-1
abundance: once
j_gene: TRBJ1-5
d_gene: NA
CDR3nt: TGTGCCACCAGTCCCGGGACACACAATCAGCCCCAGCATTTT
CDR3aa: CATSPGTHNQPQHF

v_gene: TRBV4-1
abundance: NA
j_gene: TRBJ2-7
d_gene: NA
CDR3nt: TGCGCCAGCAGCCAACAACAGGGAGCCGAGCCTTACGAGCAGTACTTC
CDR3aa: CASSQQQGAEPYEQYF

v_gene: TRBV5-4
abundance: NA
j_gene: TRBJ2-1
d_gene: TRBD2
CDR3nt: TGTGCCAGCAGCTTGGACCGGGAGGGCGGTGAGCAGTTCTTC
CDR3aa: CASSLDREGGEQFF

v_gene: TRBV18
abundance: NA
j_gene: TRBJ2-5
d_gene: TRBD1
CDR3nt: TGTGCCAGCTCCCCTGACAGGGGGCCAGAGACCCAGTACTTC
CDR3aa: CASSPDRGPETQYF

v_gene: TRBV19
abundance: once
j_gene: TRBJ2-5
d_gene: NA
CDR3nt: TGTGCCAGTAGTAGGGCCCCGGGAATCCAAGAGACCCAGTACTTC
CDR3aa: CASSRAPGIQETQYF

v_gene: TRBV2
abundance: NA
j_gene: TRBJ1-6
d_gene: NA
CDR3nt: TGTGCCAGCAGTGAACAGTATAATTCACCCCTCCACTTT
CDR3aa: CASSEQYNSPLHF

v_gene: TRBV28
abundance: NA
j_gene: TRBJ1-5
d_gene: NA
CDR3nt: TGTGCCAGCAGTTTTGAGACAGACAACTATAGCAATCAGCCCCAGCATTTT
CDR3aa: CASSFETDNYSNQPQHF

v_gene: TRBV7-9
abundance: NA
j_gene: TRBJ1-2
d_gene: NA
CDR3nt: TGTGCCAGCAGCCTTGGAACAGGATCCGTGGACTATGGCTACACCTTC
CDR3aa: CASSLGTGSVDYGYTF

v_gene: TRBV4-2
abundance: few
j_gene: TRBJ2-5
d_gene: NA
CDR3nt: TGTGCCAGCAGCCCACTTGCCGGAGCCCAAGAGACCCAGTACTTC
CDR3aa: CASSPLAGAQETQYF

v_gene: TRBV27
abundance: NA
j_gene: TRBJ2-7
d_gene: NA
CDR3nt: TGTGCCAGCAGTTTATCACGGGATATCTCCTACGAGCAGTACTTC
CDR3aa: CASSLSRDISYEQYF

v_gene: TRBV6-2/TRBV6-3
abundance: NA
j_gene: TRBJ2-1
d_gene: NA
CDR3nt: TGTGCCAGCAGTTACCTACAGCTTAATGAGCAGTTCTTC
CDR3aa: CASSYLQLNEQFF

v_gene: TRBV13
abundance: NA
j_gene: TRBJ2-3
d_gene: NA
CDR3nt: TGTGCCAGCAGCTTCCGACGGACAGACACAGATACGCAGTATTTT
CDR3aa: CASSFRRTDTDTQYF

v_gene: TRBV7-6
abundance: NA
j_gene: TRBJ1-1
d_gene: TRBD1
CDR3nt: TGTGCCAGCAGCCCCAGGACAGGGAGGCACACTGAAGCTTTCTTT
CDR3aa: CASSPRTGRHTEAFF

v_gene: TRBV28
abundance: NA
j_gene: TRBJ1-6
d_gene: TRBD1
CDR3nt: TGTGCCAGCAGTTCCCCAAATTCTTACAGGGGGTCATCCTATAATTCACCCCTCCACTTT
CDR3aa: CASSSPNSYRGSSYNSPLHF

v_gene: TRBV25-1
abundance: NA
j_gene: TRBJ2-1
d_gene: NA
CDR3nt: TGTGCCAGCAGTCATCTCGGAGGGTTGGAATACAATGAGCAGTTCTTC
CDR3aa: CASSHLGGLEYNEQFF

v_gene: TRBV9
abundance: NA
j_gene: TRBJ2-7
d_gene: NA
CDR3nt: TGTGCCAGCAGCGTAGAGAGTGGGGGCGGCTACGAGCAGTACTTC
CDR3aa: CASSVESGGGYEQYF

v_gene: TRBV9
abundance: NA
j_gene: TRBJ1-6
d_gene: NA
CDR3nt: TGTGCCAGCAGCGTAGTGCCGGACAGAAATTCACCCCTCCACTTT
CDR3aa: CASSVVPDRNSPLHF

v_gene: TRBV19
abundance: NA
j_gene: TRBJ2-1
d_gene: NA
CDR3nt: TGTGCCAGTAGTACGGGACTTAGCTCCTACAATGAGCAGTTCTTC
CDR3aa: CASSTGLSSYNEQFF

v_gene: TRBV18
abundance: NA
j_gene: TRBJ2-6
d_gene: NA
CDR3nt: TGTGCCAGCTCACCACAAGGGAGATCGGGCTCTGGGGCCAACGTCCTGACTTTC
CDR3aa: CASSPQGRSGSGANVLTF

v_gene: TRBV7-3
abundance: NA
j_gene: TRBJ1-6
d_gene: TRBD1
CDR3nt: TGTGCCAGCAGCGCGGGACAGGGGATGGGTAATTCACCCCTCCACTTT
CDR3aa: CASSAGQGMGNSPLHF

v_gene: TRBV10-3
abundance: once
j_gene: TRBJ2-3
d_gene: NA
CDR3nt: TGTGCCATCAGTAGGGGGAGCACAGATACGCAGTATTTT
CDR3aa: CAISRGSTDTQYF

v_gene: TRBV6-4
abundance: once
j_gene: TRBJ2-1
d_gene: TRBD2
CDR3nt: TGTGCCAGCAGTGACTCCGCGGGAGGGCCGGGGGGTGAGCAGTTCTTC
CDR3aa: CASSDSAGGPGGEQFF